Listed below are T cell receptor beta chains from one sample, sequenced in a study of cytomegalovirus exposure and HLA in healthy donors. Libraries were prepared by immunoSEQ multiplex PCR; TCRdb keeps only in-frame clonotypes and omits some of them. The repertoire holds 150,000 to 200,000 clones, with around 77% as singletons. Sequenced sample: PBMCs. These receptors were obtained from a man between 60 and 75 years old in good health and CMV-seronegative. Each CDR3 is given with its conserved first and last residue. The D gene is left open where the match is weak. Only part of the rows carry a size: once, few, many, or a class if the clone is expanded.

D gene	J gene	V gene	clone size	CDR3 DNA	CDR3 protein
TRBD2	TRBJ2-7	TRBV9	.	TGTGCCAGCAGCGCCGGGACTAGCGGGGGCCAGTACTTC	CASSAGTSGGQYF
TRBD2	TRBJ2-7	TRBV9	.	TGTGCCAGCAGCCTCAGCGGGAGGGGCGAGCAGTACTTC	CASSLSGRGEQYF
TRBD2	TRBJ2-5	TRBV28	.	TGTGCCAGCAGTTTCGGGAGGCAAGAGACCCAGTACTTC	CASSFGRQETQYF
TRBD1	TRBJ2-1	TRBV29-1	.	TGCAGCGTCTGCCTAACAGGGGGCGCAAGCAATGAGCAGTTCTTC	CSVCLTGGASNEQFF
TRBD1	TRBJ1-4	TRBV6-6	once	TGTGCCAGCAGTTACTCGGACAGGGAGTATGAAAAACTGTTTTTT	CASSYSDREYEKLFF
TRBD1	TRBJ1-2	TRBV4-1	.	TGCGCCAGCAGCCAAGATCCGTGGACAGGGCGCACCTTC	CASSQDPWTGRTF
.	TRBJ1-5	TRBV7-2	once	TGTGCCAGCAGGACGGCTGGCGGGTATCAGCCCCAGCATTTT	CASRTAGGYQPQHF
TRBD1	TRBJ2-7	TRBV19	few	TGTGCCAGTAGTATACGACAGGGGATCCCCTACGAGCAGTACTTC	CASSIRQGIPYEQYF
.	TRBJ2-5	TRBV7-9	.	TGTGCCAGCAGCCTTGGACTGCAAACCCAGTACTTC	CASSLGLQTQYF
.	TRBJ1-4	TRBV28	once	TGTGCCAGCAGTCTCGTAAAAGGGGATGAAAAACTGTTTTTT	CASSLVKGDEKLFF
.	TRBJ1-1	TRBV7-9	.	TGTGCCAGCAGCTTAGCAGCCTCCACAGGCGAAGCTTTCTTT	CASSLAASTGEAFF
TRBD1	TRBJ2-1	TRBV6-1	once	TGTGCCAGCAGTCGACAGGGTGGAAACTACAATGAGCAGTTCTTC	CASSRQGGNYNEQFF
TRBD2	TRBJ2-1	TRBV4-1	once	TGCGCCAGCAGCCAACAACGGACTAGCGGGGGGGCCGATGAGCAGTTCTTC	CASSQQRTSGGADEQFF
.	TRBJ2-1	TRBV5-1	.	TGCGCCAGCAGCTTGGTCCCAGGGGCCCCCAACAATGAGCAGTTCTTC	CASSLVPGAPNNEQFF
TRBD1	TRBJ2-5	TRBV5-1	once	TGCGCCAGCAGCTCGGGACAGAGCCAAGAGACCCAGTACTTC	CASSSGQSQETQYF
TRBD2	TRBJ2-5	TRBV5-4	.	TGTGCCAGCAGCCCGGGACTAGCGGGCCAAGAGACCCAGTACTTC	CASSPGLAGQETQYF
.	TRBJ2-3	TRBV5-1	.	TGCGCCAGCAGCTTGGGACAGCTCACAGATACGCAGTATTTT	CASSLGQLTDTQYF
TRBD1	TRBJ1-5	TRBV7-3	.	TGTGCCAGCAGCGAAAGAGGGGGCGTCAATCAGCCCCAGCATTTT	CASSERGGVNQPQHF
TRBD1	TRBJ2-5	TRBV19	.	TGTGCCAGTAGTATCACAGGGGGAGAGACCCAGTACTTC	CASSITGGETQYF
TRBD1	TRBJ2-2	TRBV7-9	.	TGTGCCGGACGGGACAGGACCGGGGAGCTGTTTTTT	CAGRDRTGELFF
TRBD2	TRBJ2-7	TRBV4-3	.	TGCGCCAGCAGCCAAGAAGCTAGCGGGATTAGTGAGCAGTACTTC	CASSQEASGISEQYF
TRBD1	TRBJ1-2	TRBV19	.	TGTGCCAGTAGTTTCCGGGACAGGGAACATGGCTACACCTTC	CASSFRDREHGYTF
TRBD1	TRBJ1-1	TRBV5-4	.	TGTGCCAGCAACGATCTCCGGACAGGGGAAACTAAAGCTTTCTTT	CASNDLRTGETKAFF
.	TRBJ2-2	TRBV5-1	.	TGCGCCAGCAGGCGGGACCTGAACACCGGGGAGCTGTTTTTT	CASRRDLNTGELFF
.	TRBJ2-7	TRBV29-1	.	TGCAGCGTTGGCTCGGGTATCTACGAGCAGTACTTC	CSVGSGIYEQYF
.	TRBJ1-4	TRBV29-1	.	TGCAGCGCGGGGGAGACAGCAACTAATGAAAAACTGTTTTTT	CSAGETATNEKLFF
TRBD1	TRBJ2-1	TRBV11-2	.	TGTGCCAGCAGCACGACAGGGTTCTACAATGAGCAGTTCTTC	CASSTTGFYNEQFF
.	TRBJ1-4	TRBV28	.	TGTGCCAGCAGTCGGGACACCGGAGATGAAAAACTGTTTTTT	CASSRDTGDEKLFF
TRBD1	TRBJ1-2	TRBV5-1	.	TGCGCCAGCAGCGCGCCGGGACAGGGAGGCTACACCTTC	CASSAPGQGGYTF
TRBD2	TRBJ2-1	TRBV10-3	.	TGTGCCATCAGGAGACTAGCCGCCATCGATGAGCAGTTCTTC	CAIRRLAAIDEQFF
.	TRBJ1-5	TRBV30	.	TGTGCCTGGGGAACAGGGAATCAGCCCCAGCATTTT	CAWGTGNQPQHF
.	TRBJ2-5	TRBV6-5	.	TGTGCCAGCAGTTACAGGGGTCAAGAGACCCAGTACTTC	CASSYRGQETQYF
TRBD1	TRBJ2-3	TRBV2	.	TGTGCCAGGGGACAGGGGGCGCCGACAGATACGCAGTATTTT	CARGQGAPTDTQYF